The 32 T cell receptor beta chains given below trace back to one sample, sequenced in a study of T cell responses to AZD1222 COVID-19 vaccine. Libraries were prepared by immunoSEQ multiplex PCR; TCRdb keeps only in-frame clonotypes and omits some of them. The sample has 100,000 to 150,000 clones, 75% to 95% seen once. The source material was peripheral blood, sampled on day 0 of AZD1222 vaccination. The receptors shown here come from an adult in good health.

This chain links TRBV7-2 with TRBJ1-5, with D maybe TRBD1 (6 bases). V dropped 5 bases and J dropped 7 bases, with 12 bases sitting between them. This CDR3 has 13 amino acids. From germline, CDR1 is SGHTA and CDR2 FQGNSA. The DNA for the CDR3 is TGTGCCAGCAGCATTAACAGGGCCCAGCCCCAGCATTTT. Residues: CASSINRAQPQHF.

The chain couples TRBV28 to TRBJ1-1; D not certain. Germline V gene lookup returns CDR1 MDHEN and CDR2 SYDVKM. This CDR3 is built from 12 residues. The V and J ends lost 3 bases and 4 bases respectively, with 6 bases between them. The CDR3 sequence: CASSLGFTEAFF. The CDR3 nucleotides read TGTGCCAGCAGTTTGGGTTTCACTGAAGCTTTCTTT.

The CDR3 region is CASSLHSGRYEQYF. In DNA form, the CDR3 reads TGTGCCAGCAGTTTACATAGCGGGAGGTACGAGCAGTACTTC. V usage is TRBV28 and J usage is TRBJ2-7, with 10 bases that match TRBD2. The CDR3 has 14 residues. Germline assignment: CDR1 MDHEN and CDR2 SYDVKM. V was pared by 2 bases and J by 4 bases, with 2 bases of the junction left unmatched.

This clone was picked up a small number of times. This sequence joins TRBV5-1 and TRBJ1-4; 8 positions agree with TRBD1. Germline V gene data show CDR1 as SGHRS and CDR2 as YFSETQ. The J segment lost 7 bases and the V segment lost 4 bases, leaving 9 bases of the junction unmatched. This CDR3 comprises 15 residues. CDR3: CASSVLQGAGEKLFF. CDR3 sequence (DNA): TGCGCCAGCAGCGTCCTCCAGGGGGCTGGTGAAAAACTGTTTTTT. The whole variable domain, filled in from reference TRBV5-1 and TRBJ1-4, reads KAGVTQTPRYLIKTRGQQVTLSCSPISGHRSVSWYQQTPGQGLQFLFEYFSETQRNKGNFPGRFSGRQFSNSRSEMNVSTLELGDSALYLCASSVLQGAGEKLFFGSGTQLSVL.

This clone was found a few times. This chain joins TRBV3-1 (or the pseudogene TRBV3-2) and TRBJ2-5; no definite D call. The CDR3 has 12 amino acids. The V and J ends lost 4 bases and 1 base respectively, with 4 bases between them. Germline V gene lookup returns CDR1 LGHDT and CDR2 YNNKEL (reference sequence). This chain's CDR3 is CASSRPQETQYF. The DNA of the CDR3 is TGTGCCAGCAGCCGTCCCCAAGAGACCCAGTACTTC.

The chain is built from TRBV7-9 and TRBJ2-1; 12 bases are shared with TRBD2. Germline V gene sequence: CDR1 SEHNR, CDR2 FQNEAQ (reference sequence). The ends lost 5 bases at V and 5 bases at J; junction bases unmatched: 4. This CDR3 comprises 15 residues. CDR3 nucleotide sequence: TGTGCCAGCAGCCTCTGGACTAGCGGGGACAATGAGCAGTTCTTC. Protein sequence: CASSLWTSGDNEQFF.

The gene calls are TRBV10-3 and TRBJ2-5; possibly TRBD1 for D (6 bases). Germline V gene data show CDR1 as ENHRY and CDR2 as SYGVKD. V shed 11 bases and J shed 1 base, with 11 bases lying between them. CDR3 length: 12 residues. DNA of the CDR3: TGTGCCGTTCGGGACATCCAAGAGACCCAGTACTTC. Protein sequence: CAVRDIQETQYF.

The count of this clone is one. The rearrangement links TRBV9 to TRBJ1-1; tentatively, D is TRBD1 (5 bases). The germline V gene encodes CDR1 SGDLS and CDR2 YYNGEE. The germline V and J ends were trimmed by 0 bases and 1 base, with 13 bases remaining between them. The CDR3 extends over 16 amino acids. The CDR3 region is CASSVGTPRGNTEAFF. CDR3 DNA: TGTGCCAGCAGCGTAGGAACCCCAAGGGGGAACACTGAAGCTTTCTTT.

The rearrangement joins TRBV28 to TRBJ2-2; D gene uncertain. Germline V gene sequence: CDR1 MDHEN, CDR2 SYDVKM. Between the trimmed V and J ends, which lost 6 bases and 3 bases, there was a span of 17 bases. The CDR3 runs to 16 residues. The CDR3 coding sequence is TGTGCCAGCAGGGGGAAGACGAGTGGGTACACCGGGGAGCTGTTTTTT. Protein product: CASRGKTSGYTGELFF.

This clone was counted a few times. The CDR3 spells CASSLSQQETQYF. The CDR3 DNA is TGTGCCAGCAGCTTAAGTCAACAAGAGACCCAGTACTTC. The gene calls are TRBV7-3 and TRBJ2-5; no firm D call. The CDR3 sequence is 13 residues long. V lost 1 base to trimming and J lost 2 bases, with 5 bases between them. Germline CDR1 reads SGHTA; CDR2 reads FQGTGA.

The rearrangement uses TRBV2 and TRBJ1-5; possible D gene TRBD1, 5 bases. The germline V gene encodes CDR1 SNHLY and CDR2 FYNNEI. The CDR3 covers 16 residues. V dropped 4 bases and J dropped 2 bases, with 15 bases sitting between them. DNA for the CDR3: TGTGCCAGCAGTGGGGCGGGACTTTGGGGCAATCAGCCCCAGCATTTT. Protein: CASSGAGLWGNQPQHF.

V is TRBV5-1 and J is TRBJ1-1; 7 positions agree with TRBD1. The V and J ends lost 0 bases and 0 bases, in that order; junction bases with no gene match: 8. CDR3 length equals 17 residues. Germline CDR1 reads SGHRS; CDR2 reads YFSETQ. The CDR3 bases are TGCGCCAGCAGCTTGGTAGTAGGGGGCTATATGAACACTGAAGCTTTCTTT. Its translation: CASSLVVGGYMNTEAFF.

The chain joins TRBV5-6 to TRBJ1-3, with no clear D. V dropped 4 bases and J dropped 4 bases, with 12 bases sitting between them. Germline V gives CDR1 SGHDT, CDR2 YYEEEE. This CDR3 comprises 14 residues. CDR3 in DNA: TGTGCCAGCAGCCTGGCAAATGGAGGAAACACCATATATTTT. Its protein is CASSLANGGNTIYF.

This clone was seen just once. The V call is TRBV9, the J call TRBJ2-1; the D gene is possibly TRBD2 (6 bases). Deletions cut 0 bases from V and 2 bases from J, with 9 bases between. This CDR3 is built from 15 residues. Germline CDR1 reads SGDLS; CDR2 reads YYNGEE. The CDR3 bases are TGTGCCAGCAGCGTAGTAGGAGGGACCTACAATGAGCAGTTCTTC. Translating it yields CASSVVGGTYNEQFF. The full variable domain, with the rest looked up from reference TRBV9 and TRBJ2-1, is DSGVTQTPKHLITATGQRVTLRCSPRSGDLSVYWYQQSLDQGLQFLIQYYNGEERAKGNILERFSAQQFPDLHSELNLSSLELGDSALYFCASSVVGGTYNEQFFGPGTRLTVL.

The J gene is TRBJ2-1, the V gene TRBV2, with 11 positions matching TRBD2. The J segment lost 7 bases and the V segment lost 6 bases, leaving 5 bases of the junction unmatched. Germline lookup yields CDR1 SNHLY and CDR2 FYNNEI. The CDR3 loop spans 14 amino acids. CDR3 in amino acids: CASSTSGSWNEQFF. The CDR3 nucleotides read TGTGCCAGCAGCACTAGCGGGAGCTGGAATGAGCAGTTCTTC.

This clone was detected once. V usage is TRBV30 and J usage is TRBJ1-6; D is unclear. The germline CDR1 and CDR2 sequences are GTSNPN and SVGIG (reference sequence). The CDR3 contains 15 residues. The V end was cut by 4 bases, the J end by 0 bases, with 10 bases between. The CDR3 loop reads CAWTRASSYNSPLHF. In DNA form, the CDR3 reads TGTGCCTGGACCCGGGCTAGCTCCTATAATTCACCCCTCCACTTT.

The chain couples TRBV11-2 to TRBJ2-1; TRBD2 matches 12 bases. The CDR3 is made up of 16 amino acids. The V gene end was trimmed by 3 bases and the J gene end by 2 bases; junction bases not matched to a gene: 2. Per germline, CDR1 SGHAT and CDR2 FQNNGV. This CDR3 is CASSFRLAGAYNEQFF. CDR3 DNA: TGTGCCAGCAGCTTCCGACTAGCGGGAGCCTACAATGAGCAGTTCTTC.

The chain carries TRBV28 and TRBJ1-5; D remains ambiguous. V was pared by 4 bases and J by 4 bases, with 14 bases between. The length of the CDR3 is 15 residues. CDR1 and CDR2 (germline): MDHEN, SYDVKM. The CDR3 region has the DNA TGTGCCAGCAGTTCCCCGGACGGTCCTAATCAGCCCCAGCATTTT. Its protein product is CASSSPDGPNQPQHF.

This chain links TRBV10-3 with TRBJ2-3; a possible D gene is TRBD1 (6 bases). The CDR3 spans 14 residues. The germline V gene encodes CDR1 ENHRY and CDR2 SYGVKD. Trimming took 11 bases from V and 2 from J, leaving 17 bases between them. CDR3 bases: TGTGCCGCCGCAGGACAGCCCTCCACAGATACGCAGTATTTT. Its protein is CAAAGQPSTDTQYF.

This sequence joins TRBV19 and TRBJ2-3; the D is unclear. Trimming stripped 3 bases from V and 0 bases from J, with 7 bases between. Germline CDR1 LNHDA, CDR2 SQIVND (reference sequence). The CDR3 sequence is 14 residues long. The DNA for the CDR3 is TGTGCCAGTAGTATCCAAGCGAGCACAGATACGCAGTATTTT. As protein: CASSIQASTDTQYF.

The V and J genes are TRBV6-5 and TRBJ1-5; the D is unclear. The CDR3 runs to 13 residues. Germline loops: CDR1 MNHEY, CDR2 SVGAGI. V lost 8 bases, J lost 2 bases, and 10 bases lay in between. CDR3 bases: TGTGCCAGCGCAGACCTGCGCAATCAGCCCCAGCATTTT. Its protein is CASADLRNQPQHF.

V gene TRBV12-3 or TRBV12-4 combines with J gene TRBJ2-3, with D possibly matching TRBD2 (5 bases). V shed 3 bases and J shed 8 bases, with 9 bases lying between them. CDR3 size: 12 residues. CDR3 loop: CASSFLEGTQYF. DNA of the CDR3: TGTGCCAGCAGTTTCCTAGAGGGTACGCAGTATTTT.

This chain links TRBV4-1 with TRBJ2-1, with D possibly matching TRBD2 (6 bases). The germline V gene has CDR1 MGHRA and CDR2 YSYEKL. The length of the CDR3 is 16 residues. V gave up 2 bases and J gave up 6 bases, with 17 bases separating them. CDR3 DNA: TGCGCCAGCAGCCAACCTCGGGAGAAAGGGTCCAATGAGCAGTTCTTC. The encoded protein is CASSQPREKGSNEQFF.

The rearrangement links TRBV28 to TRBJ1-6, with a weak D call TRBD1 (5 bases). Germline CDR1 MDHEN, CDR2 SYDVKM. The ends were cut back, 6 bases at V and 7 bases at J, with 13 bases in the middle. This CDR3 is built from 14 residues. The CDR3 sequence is CASRAGTQNSPLHF. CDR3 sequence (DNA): TGTGCCAGCAGAGCCGGGACCCAAAATTCACCCCTCCACTTT.

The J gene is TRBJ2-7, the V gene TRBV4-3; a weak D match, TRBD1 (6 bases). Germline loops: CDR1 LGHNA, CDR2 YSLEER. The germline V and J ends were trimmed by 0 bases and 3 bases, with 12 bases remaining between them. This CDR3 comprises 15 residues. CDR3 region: CASSQEQGFGYEQYF. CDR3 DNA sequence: TGCGCCAGCAGCCAAGAACAGGGTTTTGGCTACGAGCAGTACTTC.

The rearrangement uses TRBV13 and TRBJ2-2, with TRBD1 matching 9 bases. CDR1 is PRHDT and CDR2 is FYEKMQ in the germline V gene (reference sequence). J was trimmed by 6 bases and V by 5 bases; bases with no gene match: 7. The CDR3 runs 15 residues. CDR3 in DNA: TGTGCCAGCAGCGGGGGGACAGGGTCATCCGGGGAGCTGTTTTTT. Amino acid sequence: CASSGGTGSSGELFF.

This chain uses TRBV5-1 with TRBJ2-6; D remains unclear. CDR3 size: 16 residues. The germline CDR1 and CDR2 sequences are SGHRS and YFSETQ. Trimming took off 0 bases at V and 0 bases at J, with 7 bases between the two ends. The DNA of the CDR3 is TGCGCCAGCAGCTTGGCAAGGGCCTCTGGGGCCAACGTCCTGACTTTC. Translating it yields CASSLARASGANVLTF.

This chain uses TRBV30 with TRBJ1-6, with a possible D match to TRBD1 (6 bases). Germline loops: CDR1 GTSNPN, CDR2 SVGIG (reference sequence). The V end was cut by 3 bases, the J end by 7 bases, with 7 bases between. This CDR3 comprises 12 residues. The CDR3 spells CAWRQGNSPLHF. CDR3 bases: TGTGCCTGGAGACAGGGCAATTCACCCCTCCACTTT.

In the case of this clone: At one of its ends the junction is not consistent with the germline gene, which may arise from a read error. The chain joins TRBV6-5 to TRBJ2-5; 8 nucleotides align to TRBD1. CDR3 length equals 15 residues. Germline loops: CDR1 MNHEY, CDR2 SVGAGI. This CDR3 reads CASCYMKTGEETQYF. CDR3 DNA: TGTGCCAGCTGTTATATGAAGACAGGGGAGGAGACCCAGTACTTC.

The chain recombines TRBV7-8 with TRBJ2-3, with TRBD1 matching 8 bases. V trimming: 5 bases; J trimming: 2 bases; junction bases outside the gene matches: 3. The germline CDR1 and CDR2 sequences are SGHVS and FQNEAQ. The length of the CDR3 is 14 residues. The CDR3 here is CASSRDRTTDTQYF. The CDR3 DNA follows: TGTGCCAGCAGCCGGGACAGGACCACAGATACGCAGTATTTT.

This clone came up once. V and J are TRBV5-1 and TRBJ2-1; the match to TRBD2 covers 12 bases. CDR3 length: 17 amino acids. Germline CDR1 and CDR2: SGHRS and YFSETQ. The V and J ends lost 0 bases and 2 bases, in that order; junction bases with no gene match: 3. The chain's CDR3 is CASSLERLAGAYNEQFF. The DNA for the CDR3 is TGCGCCAGCAGCTTGGAACGACTAGCGGGAGCCTACAATGAGCAGTTCTTC.

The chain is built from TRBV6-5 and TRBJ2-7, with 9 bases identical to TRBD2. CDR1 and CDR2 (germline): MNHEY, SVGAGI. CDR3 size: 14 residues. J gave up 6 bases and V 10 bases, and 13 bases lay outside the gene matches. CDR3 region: CAINWGSGRGEQYF. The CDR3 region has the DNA TGTGCCATCAATTGGGGTAGCGGGAGAGGCGAGCAGTACTTC.